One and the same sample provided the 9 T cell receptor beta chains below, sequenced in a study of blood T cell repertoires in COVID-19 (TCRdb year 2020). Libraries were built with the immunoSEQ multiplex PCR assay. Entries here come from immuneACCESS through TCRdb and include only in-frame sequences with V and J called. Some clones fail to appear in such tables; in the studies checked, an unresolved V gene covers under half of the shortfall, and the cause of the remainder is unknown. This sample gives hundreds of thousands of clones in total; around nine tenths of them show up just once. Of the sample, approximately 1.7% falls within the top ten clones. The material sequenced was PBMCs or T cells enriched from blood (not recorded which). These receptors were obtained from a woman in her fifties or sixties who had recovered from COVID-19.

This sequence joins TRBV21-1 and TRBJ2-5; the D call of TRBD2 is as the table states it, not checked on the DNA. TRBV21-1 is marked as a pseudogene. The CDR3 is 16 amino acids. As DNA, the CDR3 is TGTGCCACCAGACCTTCCGTAACGGAGGTCCGGGAGACCCAGTACTTC. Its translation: CATRPSVTEVRETQYF.

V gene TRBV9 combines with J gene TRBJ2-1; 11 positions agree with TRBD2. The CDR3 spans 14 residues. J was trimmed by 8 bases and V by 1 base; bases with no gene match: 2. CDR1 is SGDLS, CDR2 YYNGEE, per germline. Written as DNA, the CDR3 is TGTGCCAGCAGCGTACTAGCGGGAGGAGATGAGCAGTTCTTC. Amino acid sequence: CASSVLAGGDEQFF.

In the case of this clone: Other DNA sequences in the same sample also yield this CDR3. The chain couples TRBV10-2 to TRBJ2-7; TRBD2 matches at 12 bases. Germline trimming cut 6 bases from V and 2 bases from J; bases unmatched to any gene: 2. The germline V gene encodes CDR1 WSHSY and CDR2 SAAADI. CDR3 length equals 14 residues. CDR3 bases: TGCGCCAGCAGCCGGACTAGCGGGACCTACGAGCAGTACTTC. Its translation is CASSRTSGTYEQYF.

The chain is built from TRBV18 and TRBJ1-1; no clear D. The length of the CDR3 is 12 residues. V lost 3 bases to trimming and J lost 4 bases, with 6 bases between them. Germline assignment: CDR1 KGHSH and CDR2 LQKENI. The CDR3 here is CASSPVSTEAFF. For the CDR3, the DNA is TGTGCCAGCTCACCGGTGAGCACTGAAGCTTTCTTT.

The CDR3: CASGPGVSETPLHF. The CDR3, as DNA: TGTGCCAGCGGCCCGGGGGTGAGTGAGACACCCCTCCACTTT. This sequence joins TRBV5-6 and TRBJ1-6; the D gene is possibly TRBD1 (5 bases). CDR1 is SGHDT and CDR2 is YYEEEE in the germline V gene. V was cut by 7 bases and J by 11 bases, with 19 bases left in between. This CDR3 is 14 amino acids long.

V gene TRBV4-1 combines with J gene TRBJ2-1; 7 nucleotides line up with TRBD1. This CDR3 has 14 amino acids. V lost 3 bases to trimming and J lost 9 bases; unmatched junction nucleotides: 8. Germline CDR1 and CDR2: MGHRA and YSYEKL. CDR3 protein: CASSQVLPGGEQFF. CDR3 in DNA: TGCGCCAGCAGCCAGGTCCTTCCAGGGGGTGAGCAGTTCTTC.

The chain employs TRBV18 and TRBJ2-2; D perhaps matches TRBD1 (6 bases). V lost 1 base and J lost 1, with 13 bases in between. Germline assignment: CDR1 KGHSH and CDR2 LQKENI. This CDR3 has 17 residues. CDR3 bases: TGTGCCAGCTCACCACTATCTTTGACAGGGAACACCGGGGAGCTGTTTTTT. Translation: CASSPLSLTGNTGELFF.

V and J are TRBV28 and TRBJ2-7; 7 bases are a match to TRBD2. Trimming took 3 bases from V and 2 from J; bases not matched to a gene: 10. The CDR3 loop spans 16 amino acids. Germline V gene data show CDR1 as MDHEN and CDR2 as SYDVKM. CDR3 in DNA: TGTGCCAGCAGTTTGCCCGGGAGGTTTAACCCCTACGAGCAGTACTTC. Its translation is CASSLPGRFNPYEQYF.

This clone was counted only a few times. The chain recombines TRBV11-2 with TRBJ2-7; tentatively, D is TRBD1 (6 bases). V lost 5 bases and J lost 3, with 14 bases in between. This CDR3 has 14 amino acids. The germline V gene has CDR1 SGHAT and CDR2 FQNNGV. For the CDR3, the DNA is TGTGCCAGCAGCCCCCCTGGACAGTTCTACGAGCAGTACTTC. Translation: CASSPPGQFYEQYF.